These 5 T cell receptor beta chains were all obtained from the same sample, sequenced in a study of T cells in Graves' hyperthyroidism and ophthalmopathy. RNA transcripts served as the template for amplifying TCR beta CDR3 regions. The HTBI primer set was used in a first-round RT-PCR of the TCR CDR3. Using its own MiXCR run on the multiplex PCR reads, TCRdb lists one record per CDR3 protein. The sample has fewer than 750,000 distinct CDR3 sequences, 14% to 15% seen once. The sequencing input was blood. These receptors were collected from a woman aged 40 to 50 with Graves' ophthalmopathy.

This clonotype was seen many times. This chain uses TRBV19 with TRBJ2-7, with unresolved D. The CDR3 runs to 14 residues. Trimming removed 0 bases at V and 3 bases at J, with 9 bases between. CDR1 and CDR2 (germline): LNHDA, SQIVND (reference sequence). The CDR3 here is CASSIEIPLYEQYF. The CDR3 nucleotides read TGTGCCAGTAGTATAGAAATCCCCCTCTACGAGCAGTACTTC.

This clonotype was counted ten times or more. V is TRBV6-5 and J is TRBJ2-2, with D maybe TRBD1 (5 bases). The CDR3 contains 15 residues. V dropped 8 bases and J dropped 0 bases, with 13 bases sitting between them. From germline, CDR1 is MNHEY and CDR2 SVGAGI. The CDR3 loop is CASGRDLANTGELFF. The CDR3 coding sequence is TGTGCCAGCGGCAGGGATTTGGCGAACACCGGGGAGCTGTTTTTT.

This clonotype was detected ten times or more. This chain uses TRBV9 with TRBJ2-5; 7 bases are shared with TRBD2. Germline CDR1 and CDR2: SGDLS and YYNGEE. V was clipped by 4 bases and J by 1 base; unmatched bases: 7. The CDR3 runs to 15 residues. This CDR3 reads CASSPAGTRQETQYF. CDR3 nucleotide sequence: TGTGCCAGCAGCCCAGCGGGAACCCGCCAAGAGACCCAGTACTTC.

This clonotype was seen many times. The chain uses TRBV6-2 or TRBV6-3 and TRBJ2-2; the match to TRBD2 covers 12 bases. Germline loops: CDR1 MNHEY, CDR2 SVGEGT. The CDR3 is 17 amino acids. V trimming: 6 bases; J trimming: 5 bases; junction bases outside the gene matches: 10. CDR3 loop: CASSQRLAGVETGELFF. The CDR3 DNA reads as TGTGCCAGCAGCCAGCGACTAGCGGGAGTCGAGACCGGGGAGCTGTTTTTT.

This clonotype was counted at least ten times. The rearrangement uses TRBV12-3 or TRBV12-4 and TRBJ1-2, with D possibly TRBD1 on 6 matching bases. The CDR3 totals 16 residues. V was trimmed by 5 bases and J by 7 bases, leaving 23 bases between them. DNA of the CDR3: TGTGCCAGCAGTCGAAAACCGGGACAAGGGGAGCTTGGCTACACCTTC. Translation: CASSRKPGQGELGYTF.